The rows below give T cell receptor beta chains drawn from one sample of a study of blood T cell repertoires in COVID-19. Here immunoSEQ multiplex PCR was the method, and the copy in TCRdb shows in-frame clones only, minus some. The table shows some 96,000 clones, with more than 75% occurring only once. Sequenced material: peripheral blood. The source of these receptors is a human donor in a cohort sampled during active COVID-19. CDR3s include the opening cysteine and the closing phenylalanine or tryptophan. Fields, in order: clone size, D gene, J gene, V gene, CDR3 DNA, CDR3 protein. The D gene is left open where the match is weak. A clone size is listed for some rows: how often the clone was seen (once, few, many), or a class if it is expanded.

>.|.|TRBJ2-7|TRBV3-1/TRBV3-2
TGTGCCAGCAGCCAAGAAGGGGGCGAGCAGTACTTC
CASSQEGGEQYF
>.|.|TRBJ1-1|TRBV7-2
TGTGCCAGCAGCCCCAGGGAAAGGAGCACTGAAGCTTTCTTT
CASSPRERSTEAFF
>.|.|TRBJ2-7|TRBV3-1/TRBV3-2
TGTGCCAGCAGCCAAGTCCCAGGGGACTACGAGCAGTACTTC
CASSQVPGDYEQYF
>.|TRBD2|TRBJ2-1|TRBV9
TGTGCCAGCAGCGGTCGACGGACTAGCGGGAGTCTGGGGAGCTCCTACAATGAGCAGTTCTTC
CASSGRRTSGSLGSSYNEQFF
>.|.|TRBJ1-1|TRBV6-5
TGTGCCAGCAGTTACTCTTTGCAGGGGATGAGTACTTTCTTT
CASSYSLQGMSTFF
>.|.|TRBJ1-4|TRBV27
TGTGCCAGCAGTCTCGGACAGTCGAATGAAAAACTGTTTTTT
CASSLGQSNEKLFF
>.|.|TRBJ1-1|TRBV18
TGTGCCAGCTCACCACCGGGAGGGAGGACTGAAGCTTTCTTT
CASSPPGGRTEAFF
>.|.|TRBJ2-7|TRBV6-5
TGTGCCAGCAGACAGACAGGTTCGTACGAGCAGTACTTC
CASRQTGSYEQYF
>.|.|TRBJ1-2|TRBV9
TGTGCCAGCAGCGCCAGTGGAGGCTGGACTTATGGCTACACCTTC
CASSASGGWTYGYTF
>.|TRBD2|TRBJ2-7|TRBV5-1
TGCGCCAGCAGCCCGCGGACTAGCGGGAACGAGCAGTACTTC
CASSPRTSGNEQYF
>.|.|TRBJ2-7|TRBV5-6
TGTGCCAGCAACACAGGGTTGAGCGAGCAGTACTTC
CASNTGLSEQYF
>.|.|TRBJ2-5|TRBV5-1
TGCGCCAGCAGCATTGAAAACGGGGGGCTGGAGACCCAGTACTTC
CASSIENGGLETQYF
>.|TRBD1|TRBJ1-6|TRBV10-3
TGTGCCATCAGTGTGGGGACAGGCGTCAATTCACCCCTCCACTTT
CAISVGTGVNSPLHF
>few|TRBD1|TRBJ2-1|TRBV15
TGTGCCACCAGCCCCGGGACAGGGAGAAATGAGCAGTTCTTC
CATSPGTGRNEQFF
>.|TRBD2|TRBJ2-1|TRBV19
TGTGCCACGAAGGGGCTAGCGGTCTACAATGAGCAGTTCTTC
CATKGLAVYNEQFF
>.|TRBD1|TRBJ1-2|TRBV12-3/TRBV12-4
TGTGCCAGCATCCCGGGACAGTCTTATGGCTACACCTTC
CASIPGQSYGYTF
>.|TRBD1|TRBJ1-1|TRBV10-3
TGTGCCATCAGTGGCCAGGGGGACACTGAAGCTTTCTTT
CAISGQGDTEAFF
>once|TRBD1|TRBJ2-3|TRBV11-3
TGTGCCAGCAGCTTAGTTGGACAGGGGGATACGCAGTATTTT
CASSLVGQGDTQYF
>.|.|TRBJ1-2|TRBV4-3
TGCGCCAGCAGCCACCCGGACAGCTATGGCTACACCTTC
CASSHPDSYGYTF
>once|.|TRBJ2-1|TRBV11-3
TGTGCCAGCAGCTTAGTTTCAGGGGACTCCTACAATGAGCAGTTCTTC
CASSLVSGDSYNEQFF
>many|.|TRBJ1-2|TRBV3-1/TRBV3-2
TGTGCCAGCAGCCTCTCCGGCTATGGCTACACCTTC
CASSLSGYGYTF
>.|TRBD1|TRBJ2-6|TRBV2
TGTGCCAGCAGTGCCTTGGGACAGCGCTCTGGGGCCAACGTCCTGACTTTC
CASSALGQRSGANVLTF
>.|TRBD1|TRBJ2-7|TRBV6-6
TGTGCCAGCAGTTACCCAACTGGACAGGGGTCCTACGAGCAGTACTTC
CASSYPTGQGSYEQYF
>.|TRBD2|TRBJ2-3|TRBV19
TGTGCCACCTCGTTAGCGGGAGTTATCACAGATACGCAGTATTTT
CATSLAGVITDTQYF
>.|TRBD1|TRBJ1-4|TRBV14
TGTGCCAGCAGTCGGGACAGAAATGAAAAACTGTTTTTT
CASSRDRNEKLFF
>few|TRBD1|TRBJ1-2|TRBV9
TGTGCCAGCAGCGCCCCGGACAGGGCGGTCTACGGCTACACCTTC
CASSAPDRAVYGYTF